This T cell receptor (beta chain) emerged from a study of Ad26.COV2.S vaccination and SARS-CoV-2 variants. Study-level results: Following vaccination, spike-specific CD8+ and CD4+ T cell responses reportedly exhibited substantial breadth. It is possible that the TCR breadth and depth analyses underestimated the total T cell responses.

The CDR3 contains 16 residues. Trimming at V came to 1 base and at J to 6 bases, leaving 12 bases not matched to a gene. Germline values: CDR1 MNHNS, CDR2 SASEGT. Treatment denoted: some 20 received Ad26.COV2.S at low or high dose, single or two shots; 5 received placebo; per-sample allocation not given. Sampling was done on day 63 after the first vaccine or placebo injection. Vaccination employed an Ad26 vector expressing the Wuhan-strain SARS-CoV-2 spike. Sequencing was performed with immunoSEQ multiplex PCR; in TCRdb, only in-frame clones are kept and a portion is missing. The table records fewer than 300,000 clones, approximately 87% of them present only once. As for this clone: Its antigen is unidentified.

The receptor was derived from a person aged 18-65 years who received the Ad26.COV2.S COVID-19 vaccine or a placebo. This rearrangement joins TRBV6-1 to TRBJ2-7; TRBD1 aligns across 7 bases. This material consisted of peripheral blood, taken in a trial of Ad26.COV2.S vaccine versus placebo. CDR3 residues: CASSEEARAGGSEQYF. The CDR3 nucleotides read TGTGCCAGCAGTGAAGAGGCGAGGGCAGGGGGTAGCGAGCAGTACTTC.